Below, 8 T cell receptor beta chains from the same sample are listed, as sequenced in a study of graft-versus-host responses after intestinal transplantation. Sequenced by immunoSEQ multiplex PCR; TCRdb stores in-frame clones only, minus some. This table has about 37,000 clones, around 90% appearing once. Processed graft tissue released its intraepithelial and lamina propria lymphocytes. The source was ileum tissue, collected approximately 200 days after intestinal transplant. The receptors come from a human patient who received an intestinal transplant, so some T cells may come from the graft donor.

The chain recombines TRBV5-1 with TRBJ2-2; 11 nucleotides match TRBD2. CDR1 is SGHRS and CDR2 is YFSETQ in the germline V gene. V shed 1 base and J 3 bases; nucleotides not matched to a gene: 8. The length of the CDR3 is 18 residues. CDR3 sequence reads: CASSLRFGTSGYTGELFF. In nucleotides, the CDR3 is TGCGCCAGCAGCTTGAGGTTCGGGACTAGCGGCTACACCGGGGAGCTGTTTTTT.

The rearrangement joins TRBV27 to TRBJ1-2; 10 nucleotides align to TRBD1. This CDR3 region has 14 residues. In germline, CDR1 is MNHEY, CDR2 SMNVEV (reference sequence). With V trimmed by 0 bases and J by 7 bases, 2 bases remained unmatched. The chain's CDR3 is CASSLSWDRGGYTF. The DNA of the CDR3 is TGTGCCAGCAGTTTATCTTGGGACAGGGGTGGCTACACCTTC.

The V gene is TRBV4-2, the J gene TRBJ2-1; 13 bases fit TRBD2. V was pared by 5 bases and J by 5 bases, with 9 bases of the junction left unmatched. The CDR3 runs 17 residues. Germline V lookup: CDR1 LGHNA, CDR2 YNFKEQ. The CDR3 region has the DNA TGTGCCAGCAGCGCAAACCCGGGACTAGCGGGGAACAATGAGCAGTTCTTC. Translation gives CASSANPGLAGNNEQFF.

The chain carries TRBV27 and TRBJ2-1; D is undetermined. The germline V gene encodes CDR1 MNHEY and CDR2 SMNVEV (reference sequence). V gave up 0 bases and J gave up 3 bases, with 12 bases separating them. The CDR3 contains 16 residues. CDR3 amino acids: CASSLSTLSRYNEQFF. The CDR3 DNA is TGTGCCAGCAGTTTATCGACTTTATCACGCTACAATGAGCAGTTCTTC.

This clone is categorized as medium-sized (0.01 to 0.1%). This chain uses TRBV7-2 with TRBJ2-1; unclear D gene. In germline, CDR1 is SGHTA, CDR2 FQGNSA. Trimming removed 6 bases from V and 1 base from J, with 7 bases in between. The CDR3 loop spans 13 amino acids. This CDR3 is CASRSLSYNEQFF. CDR3 bases: TGTGCCAGCAGGTCTTTGTCCTACAATGAGCAGTTCTTC.

V gene TRBV4-1 combines with J gene TRBJ2-7, with 14 nucleotides matching TRBD2. This CDR3 is 18 amino acids long. Germline-derived CDR1 and CDR2 are MGHRA and YSYEKL. Trimming at V came to 5 bases and at J to 3 bases, leaving 12 bases not matched to a gene. The CDR3 sequence: CASSYILGLAGVIYEQYF. The CDR3, as DNA: TGCGCCAGCAGCTATATCCTGGGACTAGCGGGAGTGATCTACGAGCAGTACTTC.

The rearrangement joins TRBV9 to TRBJ2-1, with D tentatively TRBD1 or TRBD2 (5 bases each). Per the germline V gene, CDR1 is SGDLS and CDR2 is YYNGEE. The V and J ends lost 3 bases and 7 bases respectively, with 17 bases between them. CDR3 length: 15 residues. The CDR3, as DNA: TGTGCCAGCAGCGAGAGGGGTGCCTGGGGGAATGAGCAGTTCTTC. Its protein is CASSERGAWGNEQFF.

This clone is judged medium-sized. The chain carries TRBV1 and TRBJ2-7; whether TRBD1, the table's D call, matches the DNA was not checked. TRBV1 represents a pseudogene. This CDR3 comprises 14 residues. The DNA for the CDR3 is TGCACCAGCAGCCAACATAACAGGCTCTACGAGCAGTACTTC. As protein: CTSSQHNRLYEQYF.